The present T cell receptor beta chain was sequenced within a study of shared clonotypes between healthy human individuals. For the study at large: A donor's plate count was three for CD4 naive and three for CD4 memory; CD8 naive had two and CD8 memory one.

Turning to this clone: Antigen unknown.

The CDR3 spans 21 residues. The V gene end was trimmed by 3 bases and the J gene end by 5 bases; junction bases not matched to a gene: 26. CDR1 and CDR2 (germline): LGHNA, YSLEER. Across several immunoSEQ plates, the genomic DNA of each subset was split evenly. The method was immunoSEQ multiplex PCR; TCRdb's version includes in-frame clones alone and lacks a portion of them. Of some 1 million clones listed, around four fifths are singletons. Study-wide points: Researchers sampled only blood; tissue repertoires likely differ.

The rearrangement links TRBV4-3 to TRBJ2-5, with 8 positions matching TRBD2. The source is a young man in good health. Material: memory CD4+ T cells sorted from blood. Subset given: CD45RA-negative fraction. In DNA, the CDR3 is TGCGCCAGCAGCCATGGACGGGACCTAGGGCAACGGGGGGGGTTCGTGGAGACCCAGTACTTC. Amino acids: CASSHGRDLGQRGGFVETQYF.